These T cell receptor beta chains were read from a single sample in a study of chemoradiotherapy in HPV16-positive cancers. TCRdb's copy holds only in-frame clones and misses some; the assay was immunoSEQ multiplex PCR. The sample includes tens of thousands of clones, 70% to 90% seen only once; the top ten take roughly 4.5%. Material: blood, obtained from a patient who underwent chemoradiotherapy. The receptors come from a human donor with HPV-associated anogenital cancer. Both conserved end residues are part of each CDR3. D genes are given only for firm matches. Size is stated for part of the rows, as once, few or many counts, or as a class when the clone is expanded.

NA,TRBJ2-7,NA,TRBV5-1,CASSSGQSSYEQYF,TGCGCCAGCAGCTCAGGACAGAGCTCCTACGAGCAGTACTTC
NA,TRBJ2-2,NA,TRBV5-3,CARSPLSSSTGELFF,TGTGCCAGAAGCCCCCTCAGCAGTTCCACCGGGGAGCTGTTTTTT
NA,TRBJ1-2,TRBD1,TRBV10-3,CAISVRDRFYGYTF,TGTGCCATCAGTGTCCGGGACAGGTTTTATGGCTACACCTTC
NA,TRBJ1-4,NA,TRBV7-9,CASSLRRGTNEKLFF,TGTGCCAGCAGCTTACGCAGGGGAACTAATGAAAAACTGTTTTTT
NA,TRBJ2-3,NA,TRBV10-1,CASTGADSTDTQYF,TGCGCCAGCACAGGAGCCGATAGCACAGATACGCAGTATTTT
NA,TRBJ2-2,NA,TRBV18,CASSPRDGTGELFF,TGTGCCAGCTCACCACGGGACGGTACCGGGGAGCTGTTTTTT
NA,TRBJ1-2,NA,TRBV10-3,CAISGRGPTPYTF,TGTGCCATCAGTGGTCGGGGCCCGACTCCCTACACCTTC
NA,TRBJ1-1,NA,TRBV4-2,CASSQRGRAGNTEAFF,TGTGCCAGCAGCCAACGGGGAAGAGCAGGGAACACTGAAGCTTTCTTT
once,TRBJ2-1,TRBD2,TRBV11-1,CASSSSTSGGAYNEQFF,TGTGCCAGCAGCTCATCGACTAGCGGAGGGGCCTACAATGAGCAGTTCTTC
NA,TRBJ1-1,TRBD1,TRBV4-2,CASSRTGDWNTEAFF,TGTGCCAGCAGCCGGACAGGGGATTGGAACACTGAAGCTTTCTTT
NA,TRBJ2-1,NA,TRBV6-1,CASSSRAVSYNEQFF,TGTGCCAGCAGTTCCCGCGCGGTCTCCTACAATGAGCAGTTCTTC
NA,TRBJ1-6,NA,TRBV11-2,CASSLGGSPLHF,TGTGCCAGCAGCTTAGGTGGGTCACCCCTCCACTTT
NA,TRBJ2-3,TRBD2,TRBV19,CASSILAGGPTDTQYF,TGTGCCAGTAGTATTTTAGCGGGAGGGCCTACAGATACGCAGTATTTT
NA,TRBJ2-2,TRBD1,TRBV19,CASSIDPAGGGTGELFF,TGTGCCAGTAGTATAGACCCCGCAGGGGGTGGCACCGGGGAGCTGTTTTTT
NA,TRBJ2-3,TRBD1,TRBV6-4,CASSDQGTAKPSTDTQYF,TGTGCCAGCAGTGACCAAGGGACAGCCAAACCGAGCACAGATACGCAGTATTTT
NA,TRBJ1-2,TRBD1,TRBV6-5,CASTPAGGDGYTF,TGTGCCAGCACCCCCGCAGGGGGCGATGGCTACACCTTC
NA,TRBJ2-7,TRBD1,TRBV7-9,CASSYGTGSYEQYF,TGTGCCAGCAGTTACGGGACAGGGAGCTACGAGCAGTACTTC
NA,TRBJ1-5,NA,TRBV5-8,CASSLGGGNQPQHF,TGTGCCAGCAGCCTCGGGGGAGGCAATCAGCCCCAGCATTTT
NA,TRBJ1-3,NA,TRBV19,CASSGDSGNTIYF,TGTGCCAGTAGTGGGGATTCTGGAAACACCATATATTTT
NA,TRBJ2-7,NA,TRBV4-1,CASSRWDPDYEQYF,TGCGCCAGCAGCCGTTGGGACCCCGACTACGAGCAGTACTTC
NA,TRBJ1-4,NA,TRBV30,CAWSVDTRDEKLFF,TGTGCCTGGAGTGTTGACACTCGGGATGAAAAACTGTTTTTT
NA,TRBJ2-1,TRBD2,TRBV5-1,CASSSKPGLAGGSEQFF,TGCGCCAGCAGCAGTAAACCGGGACTAGCGGGAGGGAGTGAGCAGTTCTTC
NA,TRBJ2-1,NA,TRBV19,CASSSGGTNEQFF,TGTGCCAGTAGTTCTGGGGGGACCAATGAGCAGTTCTTC
NA,TRBJ2-3,TRBD2,TRBV7-2,CASSSRTSGDTQYF,TGTGCCAGCAGCTCCAGGACTAGCGGAGATACGCAGTATTTT
NA,TRBJ2-1,TRBD1,TRBV7-9,CASSLFGQEADEQFF,TGTGCCAGCAGCTTATTCGGACAGGAAGCCGATGAGCAGTTCTTC
NA,TRBJ2-3,NA,TRBV11-3,CASSSPGGAGDTQYF,TGTGCCAGCAGCTCCCCTGGGGGGGCCGGAGATACGCAGTATTTT
NA,TRBJ2-3,TRBD1,TRBV14,CASSRGGGGTDTQYF,TGTGCCAGCAGCCGAGGGGGCGGTGGCACAGATACGCAGTATTTT
NA,TRBJ1-5,NA,TRBV19,CASSIFPGQSYSNQPQHF,TGTGCCAGTAGTATATTCCCGGGACAAAGCTATAGCAATCAGCCCCAGCATTTT
once,TRBJ2-7,NA,TRBV28,CASSRDRKEYF,TGTGCCAGCAGTAGAGACAGGAAGGAGTACTTC
NA,TRBJ1-2,NA,TRBV21-1,CASSKLSEQGSYTF,TGTGCCAGCAGCAAACTCAGTGAACAGGGAAGCTACACCTTC
NA,TRBJ2-7,NA,TRBV19,CARGDYEQYF,TGTGCCAGGGGAGACTACGAGCAGTACTTC
NA,TRBJ1-4,NA,TRBV6-5,CASRFGGLDEKLFF,TGTGCCAGTCGTTTTGGGGGCCTGGATGAAAAACTGTTTTTT
NA,TRBJ1-1,TRBD1,TRBV4-1,CASSQDRGVSEAFF,TGCGCCAGCAGCCAGGACAGGGGCGTCTCTGAAGCTTTCTTT
NA,TRBJ2-5,TRBD1,TRBV30,CAWSHRGLRETQYF,TGTGCCTGGAGTCACAGGGGGCTGAGGGAGACCCAGTACTTC
NA,TRBJ2-7,NA,TRBV7-9,CASSSREDYEQYF,TGTGCCAGCAGCAGTAGGGAAGATTACGAGCAGTACTTC
NA,TRBJ2-6,NA,TRBV28,CASSLSPWVSGFGGANVLTF,TGTGCCAGCAGTTTATCGCCGTGGGTATCGGGGTTTGGTGGGGCCAACGTCCTGACTTTC
NA,TRBJ2-3,NA,TRBV29-1,CSVEGGAGLDTQYF,TGCAGCGTTGAAGGCGGGGCGGGATTGGATACGCAGTATTTT
NA,TRBJ2-3,NA,TRBV4-1,CASSQFQADTQYF,TGCGCCAGCAGCCAATTCCAGGCCGATACGCAGTATTTT
NA,TRBJ2-7,NA,TRBV5-4,CASSLLPISYEQYF,TGTGCCAGCAGCTTGTTGCCTATTTCCTACGAGCAGTACTTC
NA,TRBJ2-3,TRBD2,TRBV5-1,CASSLFQRGNTDTQYF,TGCGCCAGCAGCTTGTTCCAGCGGGGGAACACAGATACGCAGTATTTT